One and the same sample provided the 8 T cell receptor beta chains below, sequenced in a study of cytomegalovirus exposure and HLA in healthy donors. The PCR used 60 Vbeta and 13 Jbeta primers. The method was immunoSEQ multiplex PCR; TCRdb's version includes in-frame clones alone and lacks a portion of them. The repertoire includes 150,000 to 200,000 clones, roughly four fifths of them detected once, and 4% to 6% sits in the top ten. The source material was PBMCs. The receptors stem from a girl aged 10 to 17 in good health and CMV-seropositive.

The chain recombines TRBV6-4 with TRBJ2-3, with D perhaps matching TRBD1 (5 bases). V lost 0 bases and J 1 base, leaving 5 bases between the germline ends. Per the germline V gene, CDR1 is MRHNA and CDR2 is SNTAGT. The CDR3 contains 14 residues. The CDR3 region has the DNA TGTGCCAGCAGTGACTCGACAGGCACAGATACGCAGTATTTT. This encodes CASSDSTGTDTQYF.

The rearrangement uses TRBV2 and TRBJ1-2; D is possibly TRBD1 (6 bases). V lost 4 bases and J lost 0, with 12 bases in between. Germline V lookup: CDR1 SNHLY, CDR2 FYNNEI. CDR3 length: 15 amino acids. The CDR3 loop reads CASSGPTGSNYGYTF. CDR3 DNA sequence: TGTGCCAGCAGTGGCCCCACAGGGTCTAACTATGGCTACACCTTC.

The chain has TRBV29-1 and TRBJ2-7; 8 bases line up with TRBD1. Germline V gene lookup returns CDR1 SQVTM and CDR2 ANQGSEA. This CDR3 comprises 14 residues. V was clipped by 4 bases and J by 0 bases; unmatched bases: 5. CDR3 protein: CSVAGGSSSYEQYF. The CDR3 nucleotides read TGCAGCGTTGCAGGGGGCTCCAGCTCCTACGAGCAGTACTTC.

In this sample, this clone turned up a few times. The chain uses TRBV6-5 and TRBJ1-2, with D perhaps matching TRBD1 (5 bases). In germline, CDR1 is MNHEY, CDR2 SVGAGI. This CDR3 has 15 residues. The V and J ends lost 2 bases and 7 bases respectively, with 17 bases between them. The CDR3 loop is CASSYAREARRGYTF. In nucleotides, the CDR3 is TGTGCCAGCAGTTACGCCAGGGAAGCCAGGCGTGGCTACACCTTC.

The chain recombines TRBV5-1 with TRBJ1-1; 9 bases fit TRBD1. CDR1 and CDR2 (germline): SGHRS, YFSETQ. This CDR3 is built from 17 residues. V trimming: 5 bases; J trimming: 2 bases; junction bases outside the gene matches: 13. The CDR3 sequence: CASRFAQSGQGNTEAFF. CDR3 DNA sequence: TGCGCCAGCAGGTTTGCCCAGTCGGGACAGGGAAACACTGAAGCTTTCTTT.

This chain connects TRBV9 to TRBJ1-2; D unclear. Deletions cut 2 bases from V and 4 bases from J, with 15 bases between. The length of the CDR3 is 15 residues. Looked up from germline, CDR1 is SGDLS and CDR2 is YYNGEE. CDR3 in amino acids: CASSVGERRVYGYTF. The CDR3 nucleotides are TGTGCCAGCAGCGTTGGTGAACGGAGGGTCTATGGCTACACCTTC.

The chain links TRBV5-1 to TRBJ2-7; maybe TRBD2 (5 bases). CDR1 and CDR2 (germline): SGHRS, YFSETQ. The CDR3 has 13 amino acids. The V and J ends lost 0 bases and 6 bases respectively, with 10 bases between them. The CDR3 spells CASSLVFRGEQYF. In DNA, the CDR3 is TGCGCCAGCAGCTTGGTGTTTCGGGGCGAGCAGTACTTC.

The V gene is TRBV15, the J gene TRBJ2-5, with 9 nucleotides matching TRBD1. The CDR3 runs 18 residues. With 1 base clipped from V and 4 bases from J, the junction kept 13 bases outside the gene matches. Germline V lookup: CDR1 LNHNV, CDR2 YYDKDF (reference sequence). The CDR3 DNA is TGTGCCACCAGCAGAGCGGGGACAGGGTTGGGGGCGGCAGAGACCCAGTACTTC. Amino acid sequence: CATSRAGTGLGAAETQYF.